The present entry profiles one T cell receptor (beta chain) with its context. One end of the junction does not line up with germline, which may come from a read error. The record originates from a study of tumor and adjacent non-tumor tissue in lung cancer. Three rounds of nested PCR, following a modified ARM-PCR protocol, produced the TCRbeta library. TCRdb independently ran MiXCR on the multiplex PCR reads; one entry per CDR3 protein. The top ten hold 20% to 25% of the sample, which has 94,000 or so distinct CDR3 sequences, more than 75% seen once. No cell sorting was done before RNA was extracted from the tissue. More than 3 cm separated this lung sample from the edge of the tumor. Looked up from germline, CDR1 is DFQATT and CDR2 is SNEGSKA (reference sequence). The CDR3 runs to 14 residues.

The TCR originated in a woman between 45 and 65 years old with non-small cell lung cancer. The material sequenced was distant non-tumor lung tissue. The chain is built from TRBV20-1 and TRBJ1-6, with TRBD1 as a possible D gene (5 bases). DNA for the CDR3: TGCAGTACTAGAGATGGCAGGGAGAATTCACCCCTCCAGTTT. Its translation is CSTRDGRENSPLQF.